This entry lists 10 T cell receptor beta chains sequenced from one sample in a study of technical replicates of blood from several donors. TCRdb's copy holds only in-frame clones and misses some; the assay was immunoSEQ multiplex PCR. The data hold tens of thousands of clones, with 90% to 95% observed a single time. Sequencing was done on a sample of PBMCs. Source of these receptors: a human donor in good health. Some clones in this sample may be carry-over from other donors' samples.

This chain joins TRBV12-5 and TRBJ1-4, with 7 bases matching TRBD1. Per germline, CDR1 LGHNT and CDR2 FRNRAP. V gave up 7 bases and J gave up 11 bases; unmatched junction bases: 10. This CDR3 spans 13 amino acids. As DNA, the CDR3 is TGTGCTAGTGCTTCACAGGGGTATCAGAAACTGTTTTTT. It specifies CASASQGYQKLFF.

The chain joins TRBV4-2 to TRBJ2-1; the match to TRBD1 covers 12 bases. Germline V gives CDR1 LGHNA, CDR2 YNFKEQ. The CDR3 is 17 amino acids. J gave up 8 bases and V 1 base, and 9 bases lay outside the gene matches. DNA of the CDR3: TGTGCCAGCAGCCAAGGGGCACCGGGACAGGGGGCGGATGAGCAGTTCTTC. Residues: CASSQGAPGQGADEQFF.

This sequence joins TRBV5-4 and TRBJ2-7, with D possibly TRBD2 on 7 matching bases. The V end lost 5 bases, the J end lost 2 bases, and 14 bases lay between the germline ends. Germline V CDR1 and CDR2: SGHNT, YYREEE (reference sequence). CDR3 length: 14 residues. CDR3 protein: CASRVRGGPYEQYF. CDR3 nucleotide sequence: TGTGCCAGCAGGGTGAGGGGGGGGCCCTACGAGCAGTACTTC. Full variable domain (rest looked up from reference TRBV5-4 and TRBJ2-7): ETGVTQSPTHLIKTRGQQVTLRCSSQSGHNTVSWYQQALGQGPQFIFQYYREEENGRGNFPPRFSGLQFPNYSSELNVNALELDDSALYLCASRVRGGPYEQYFGPGTRLTVT.

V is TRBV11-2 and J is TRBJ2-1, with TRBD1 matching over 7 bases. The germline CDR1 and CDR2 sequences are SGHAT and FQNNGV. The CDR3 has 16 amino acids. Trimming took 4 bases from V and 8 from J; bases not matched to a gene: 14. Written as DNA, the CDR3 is TGTGCCAGCAGCTCGACCGTAGGGACAGCGCTAGATGAGCAGTTCTTC. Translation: CASSSTVGTALDEQFF.

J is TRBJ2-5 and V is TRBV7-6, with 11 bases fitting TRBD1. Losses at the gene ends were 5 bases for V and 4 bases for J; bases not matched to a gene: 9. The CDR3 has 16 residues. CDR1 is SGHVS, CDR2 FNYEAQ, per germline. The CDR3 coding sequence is TGTGCCAGCAGCCCTGTCCCGGACAGGGGGCGAGAGACCCAGTACTTC. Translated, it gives CASSPVPDRGRETQYF.

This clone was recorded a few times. CDR3 loop: CASTVTSGGSQPQHF. The CDR3 bases are TGTGCCAGCACCGTCACCTCAGGGGGAAGTCAGCCCCAGCATTTT. The rearrangement joins TRBV6-1 to TRBJ1-5; 7 positions match TRBD1. With 7 bases clipped from V and 6 bases from J, the junction kept 12 bases outside the gene matches. Germline-derived CDR1 and CDR2 are MNHNS and SASEGT. The CDR3 extends over 15 amino acids.

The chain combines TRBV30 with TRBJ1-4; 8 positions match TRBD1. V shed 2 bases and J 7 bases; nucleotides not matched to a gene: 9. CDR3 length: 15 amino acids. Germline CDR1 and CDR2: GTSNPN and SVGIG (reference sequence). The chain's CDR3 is CAWSSDRGYTEKLFF. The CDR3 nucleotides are TGTGCCTGGAGTAGTGACAGGGGATACACTGAAAAACTGTTTTTT.

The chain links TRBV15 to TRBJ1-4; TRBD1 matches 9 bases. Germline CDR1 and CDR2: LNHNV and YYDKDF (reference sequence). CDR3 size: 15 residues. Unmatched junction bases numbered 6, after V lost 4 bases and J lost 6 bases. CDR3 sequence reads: CATSNRQGGDEKLFF. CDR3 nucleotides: TGTGCCACCAGCAACAGACAGGGGGGAGATGAAAAACTGTTTTTT.

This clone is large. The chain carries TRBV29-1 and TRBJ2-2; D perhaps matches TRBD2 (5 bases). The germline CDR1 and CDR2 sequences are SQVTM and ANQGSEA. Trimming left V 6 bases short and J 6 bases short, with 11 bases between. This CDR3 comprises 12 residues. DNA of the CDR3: TGCAGCGTATTTACCGGGGCCGGGGAGCTGTTTTTT. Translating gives CSVFTGAGELFF.

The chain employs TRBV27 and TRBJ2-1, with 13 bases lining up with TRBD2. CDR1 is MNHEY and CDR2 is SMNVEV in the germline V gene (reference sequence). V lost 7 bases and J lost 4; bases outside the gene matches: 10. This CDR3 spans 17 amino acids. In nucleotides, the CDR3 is TGTGCCAGCACCCCGTCGACTAGCGGGAGGCTGTACAATGAGCAGTTCTTC. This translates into CASTPSTSGRLYNEQFF.